Below, 30 T cell receptor beta chains from the same sample are listed, as sequenced in a study of CD8 T cells in Susac syndrome. Reverse transcription of roughly 0.5 to 1 ug RNA was carried out with random hexamers. Each CDR3 protein is one row after TCRdb ran MiXCR on the immunoSEQ multiplex PCR reads. The sample holds about 150,000 distinct CDR3 sequences, over 85% seen once. Sample: CD8+ T cells from PBMCs. All receptors come from a human donor with multiple sclerosis.

The chain uses TRBV12-3 or TRBV12-4 and TRBJ2-2, with a tentative D call TRBD2 (6 bases). With 6 bases removed from V and 5 bases from J, the gap between germline ends came to 28 bases. The CDR3 runs 19 residues. This CDR3 reads CASSPIRGAVEGETGELFF. CDR3 bases: TGTGCCAGCAGCCCCATTCGCGGGGCGGTCGAGGGCGAGACCGGGGAGCTGTTTTTT.

CDR3 region: CASSSAWGTGGNYGYTF. CDR3 sequence (DNA): TGCGCCAGCAGCTCGGCATGGGGGACAGGGGGTAACTATGGCTACACCTTC. This sequence joins TRBV5-1 and TRBJ1-2; 11 bases fit TRBD1. CDR1 and CDR2 from the germline V gene are SGHRS and YFSETQ. The CDR3 is made up of 17 amino acids. With 3 bases clipped from V and 1 base from J, the junction kept 8 bases outside the gene matches.

This chain uses TRBV27 with TRBJ1-2; D remains unclear. From germline, CDR1 is MNHEY and CDR2 SMNVEV (reference sequence). Trimming removed 2 bases from V and 8 bases from J, with 12 bases in between. The CDR3 runs 13 residues. The CDR3 region is CASSLRGFRGYTF. The DNA of the CDR3 is TGTGCCAGCAGTTTACGAGGGTTTCGGGGCTACACCTTC.

The chain couples TRBV20-1 to TRBJ1-1; D unclear. This CDR3 contains 14 residues. V was clipped by 5 bases and J by 9 bases, with 22 bases between them. CDR1 is DFQATT, CDR2 SNEGSKA, per germline (reference sequence). In nucleotides, the CDR3 is TGCAGTGCTCGCCCGAGGGCGGCCGCCCCCAAAGCTTTCTTT. Translating gives CSARPRAAAPKAFF.

The chain recombines TRBV7-9 with TRBJ2-7; D possibly matches TRBD1 or TRBD2 (7 bases each). The CDR3 has 14 residues. Germline values: CDR1 SEHNR, CDR2 FQNEAQ (reference sequence). V was cut by 5 bases and J by 3 bases, with 14 bases left in between. CDR3 in amino acids: CASSAPGGGYEQYF. For the CDR3, the DNA is TGTGCCAGCAGCGCCCCAGGGGGGGGCTACGAGCAGTACTTC.

The J gene is TRBJ2-1, the V gene TRBV12-3 or TRBV12-4; D is perhaps TRBD2 (5 bases). The CDR3 is made up of 14 amino acids. Trimming cost V 8 bases and J 2 bases, with 13 bases left between them. CDR3 protein: CASCCDGAYNEQFF. The DNA for the CDR3 is TGTGCCAGCTGTTGTGACGGGGCCTACAATGAGCAGTTCTTC.

The rearrangement joins TRBV30 to TRBJ1-1, with a tentative D call TRBD1 (5 bases). The germline V and J ends were trimmed by 0 bases and 7 bases, with 15 bases remaining between them. Germline V gives CDR1 GTSNPN, CDR2 SVGIG (reference sequence). This CDR3 comprises 14 residues. The CDR3 DNA is TGTGCCTGGAGTGTAGGGGCAGGCGTTTATGAAGCTTTCTTT. Protein: CAWSVGAGVYEAFF.

The chain joins TRBV9 to TRBJ2-7, with D tentatively TRBD1 or TRBD2 (6 bases each). The germline V gene has CDR1 SGDLS and CDR2 YYNGEE. V was shortened by 3 bases and J by 2 bases, with 18 bases between the two germline ends. CDR3 length equals 16 residues. CDR3 nucleotides: TGTGCCAGCAGCGACCCGCGAAGGGGGGAAACCTACGAGCAGTACTTC. This gives the protein CASSDPRRGETYEQYF.

The chain joins TRBV6-5 to TRBJ2-7; D possibly uses TRBD1 or TRBD2 (6 bases each). This CDR3 region has 16 residues. Germline loops: CDR1 MNHEY, CDR2 SVGAGI. With 0 bases removed from V and 4 bases from J, the gap between germline ends came to 16 bases. The CDR3 sequence is CASSYSGGHRVYEQYF. CDR3 nucleotides: TGTGCCAGCAGTTACTCGGGGGGACATCGTGTGTACGAGCAGTACTTC.

This chain joins TRBV7-2 and TRBJ2-7; D ambiguous. This CDR3 comprises 12 residues. Deletions cut 1 base from V and 5 bases from J, with 6 bases between. CDR1 and CDR2 from the germline V gene are SGHTA and FQGNSA. The CDR3 is CASSLGSHEQYF. CDR3 sequence (DNA): TGTGCCAGCAGCTTAGGTTCGCACGAGCAGTACTTC.

This clonotype appeared a single time. This chain joins TRBV20-1 and TRBJ2-3, with 11 bases lining up with TRBD2. This CDR3 comprises 17 residues. Germline V lookup: CDR1 DFQATT, CDR2 SNEGSKA (reference sequence). V lost 5 bases and J lost 2; bases outside the gene matches: 12. DNA of the CDR3: TGCAGTGCTGCTCTATTTACTAGCGGGGGATTCACAGATACGCAGTATTTT. Translation gives CSAALFTSGGFTDTQYF.

This chain links TRBV5-4 with TRBJ1-2; 11 nucleotides align to TRBD1. Germline CDR1 is SGHNT and CDR2 is YYREEE (reference sequence). The CDR3 is 14 amino acids. J gave up 3 bases and V 5 bases, and 3 bases lay outside the gene matches. In nucleotides, the CDR3 is TGTGCCAGCAGGAGGGACAGGGGGGACTATGGCTACACCTTC. Encoded protein: CASRRDRGDYGYTF.

The rearrangement joins TRBV29-1 to TRBJ1-1, with D maybe TRBD1 (6 bases). The V and J ends lost 0 bases and 4 bases respectively, with 15 bases between them. This CDR3 has 15 amino acids. Germline V gene lookup returns CDR1 SQVTM and CDR2 ANQGSEA. CDR3 in DNA: TGCAGCGTTGAAGACCCCTCAGGGGTGCCCACTGAAGCTTTCTTT. It translates to CSVEDPSGVPTEAFF.

This sequence joins TRBV20-1 and TRBJ1-5; 9 bases align to TRBD1. CDR1 and CDR2 (germline): DFQATT, SNEGSKA (reference sequence). The trim removed 0 bases at V and 5 bases at J, leaving 8 bases unmatched. This CDR3 is 16 amino acids long. Here the CDR3 DNA reads TGCAGTGCTAGAGACGGGACAGGGAGGTTCGATCAGCCCCAGCATTTT. This sequence encodes CSARDGTGRFDQPQHF.

The V and J genes are TRBV3-1 and TRBJ2-1, with 10 bases that match TRBD1. The germline V gene has CDR1 LGHDT and CDR2 YNNKEL (reference sequence). The length of the CDR3 is 15 residues. Trimming at V came to 5 bases and at J to 8 bases, leaving 9 bases not matched to a gene. The CDR3 bases are TGTGCCAGCAGCGAACGACAGGGGGCGGGGGATGAGCAGTTCTTC. Translating gives CASSERQGAGDEQFF.

The V call is TRBV20-1, the J call TRBJ1-2, with D uncertain. This CDR3 contains 14 residues. Trimming stripped 2 bases from V and 5 bases from J, with 15 bases between. CDR1 and CDR2 from the germline V gene are DFQATT and SNEGSKA (reference sequence). The CDR3 region has the DNA TGCAGTGCTAGACACAGTGGGCAAGTATATGGCTACACCTTC. This gives the protein CSARHSGQVYGYTF.

This clonotype is a singleton in its sample. V gene TRBV27 combines with J gene TRBJ2-3; the match to TRBD1 covers 7 bases. The CDR3 is 15 residues long. The germline V gene encodes CDR1 MNHEY and CDR2 SMNVEV (reference sequence). With 0 bases clipped from V and 2 bases from J, the junction kept 2 bases outside the gene matches. As DNA, the CDR3 is TGTGCCAGCAGTTTATCTGACAGGGCCACAGATACGCAGTATTTT. Its translation is CASSLSDRATDTQYF.

The V call is TRBV27, the J call TRBJ1-5; D gene ambiguous. This CDR3 spans 15 amino acids. CDR1 is MNHEY, CDR2 SMNVEV, per germline (reference sequence). The CDR3 sequence is CYREVIRYSNQPQHF. The CDR3 nucleotides read TGTTACCGGGAGGTAATACGCTATAGCAATCAGCCCCAGCATTTT.

This sequence joins TRBV10-3 and TRBJ2-7; weak D call: TRBD1 (6 bases). CDR3 length equals 14 residues. Trimming shortened V by 10 bases and J by 5 bases, and 21 bases separated the two germline ends. Germline V CDR1 and CDR2: ENHRY, SYGVKD. CDR3: CATTDPTGRNEQYF. The CDR3 nucleotides read TGTGCCACCACGGACCCAACAGGGAGAAACGAGCAGTACTTC.

The gene calls are TRBV30 and TRBJ1-1, with D maybe TRBD1 (5 bases). Looked up from germline, CDR1 is GTSNPN and CDR2 is SVGIG (reference sequence). CDR3 length equals 15 residues. Deletions cut 5 bases from V and 1 base from J, with 17 bases between. In DNA form, the CDR3 reads TGTGCCTGGGGGCCAGGGCGGGGTCGGAACACTGAAGCTTTCTTT. Protein: CAWGPGRGRNTEAFF. Full variable domain (rest looked up from reference TRBV30 and TRBJ1-1): SQTIHQWPATLVQPVGSPLSLECTVEGTSNPNLYWYRQAAGRGLQLLFYSVGIGQISSEVPQNLSASRPQDRQFILSSKKLLLSDSGFYLCAWGPGRGRNTEAFFGQGTRLTVV.

The genes are TRBV6-6 and TRBJ2-3; D is possibly TRBD1 (5 bases). Germline V gives CDR1 MNHNY, CDR2 SVGAGI (reference sequence). The CDR3 covers 14 residues. V was shortened by 3 bases and J by 4 bases, with 11 bases between the two germline ends. Here the CDR3 reads CASSYGAVSDTQYF. DNA for the CDR3: TGTGCCAGCAGTTATGGGGCCGTGTCAGATACGCAGTATTTT.

The genes are TRBV7-9 and TRBJ1-1; D not certain. V was trimmed by 1 base and J by 5 bases, leaving 8 bases between them. Germline V gene lookup returns CDR1 SEHNR and CDR2 FQNEAQ (reference sequence). The CDR3 is made up of 13 amino acids. CDR3 DNA sequence: TGTGCCAGCAGCTTAGGGGCCGAAACTGAAGCTTTCTTT. This sequence encodes CASSLGAETEAFF.

The chain combines TRBV7-2 with TRBJ1-1; no firm D call. Trimming took 4 bases from V and 0 from J, leaving 18 bases between them. Germline CDR1 reads SGHTA; CDR2 reads FQGNSA. The CDR3 has 17 residues. The CDR3 nucleotides read TGTGCCAGCAGCTCCCTTCCACCCGGGCGGATGAACACTGAAGCTTTCTTT. Translating gives CASSSLPPGRMNTEAFF. Filled out from reference TRBV7-2 and TRBJ1-1, the complete variable domain reads GAGVSQSPSNKVTEKGKDVELRCDPISGHTALYWYRQSLGQGLEFLIYFQGNSAPDKSGLPSDRFSAERTGGSVSTLTIQRTQQEDSAVYLCASSSLPPGRMNTEAFFGQGTRLTVV.

V usage is TRBV7-9 and J usage is TRBJ1-4, with 7 positions matching TRBD1. Trimming removed 5 bases from V and 8 bases from J; junction bases left unmatched: 14. Germline V lookup: CDR1 SEHNR, CDR2 FQNEAQ (reference sequence). CDR3 length equals 16 residues. The CDR3 DNA reads TGTGCCAGCAGCCCCTCGGGGGGCAGGGGGAGAGAAAAACTGTTTTTT. Protein: CASSPSGGRGREKLFF.

The V and J genes are TRBV30 and TRBJ1-2; D gene ambiguous. The CDR3 is 13 residues long. The ends were cut back, 3 bases at V and 2 bases at J, with 10 bases in the middle. Germline assignment: CDR1 GTSNPN and CDR2 SVGIG (reference sequence). The CDR3 protein is CAWRYEDNYGYTF. The CDR3 DNA is TGTGCCTGGAGATACGAGGACAACTATGGCTACACCTTC.

This sequence joins TRBV7-6 and TRBJ2-7, with 8 bases matching TRBD1. Trimming at V came to 1 base and at J to 3 bases, leaving 5 bases not matched to a gene. Germline V gene sequence: CDR1 SGHVS, CDR2 FNYEAQ. The CDR3 runs 15 residues. CDR3: CASSLEAGGVYEQYF. Written as DNA, the CDR3 is TGTGCCAGCAGCTTAGAGGCAGGGGGCGTCTACGAGCAGTACTTC.

J is TRBJ2-5 and V is TRBV28, with TRBD1 matching over 7 bases. CDR1 MDHEN and CDR2 SYDVKM come from the germline V gene. This CDR3 comprises 13 residues. V gave up 6 bases and J gave up 5 bases; unmatched junction bases: 6. The CDR3 reads CASSQEQGETQYF. The DNA for the CDR3 is TGTGCCAGCAGCCAAGAACAGGGGGAGACCCAGTACTTC.

The CDR3, as DNA: TGTGCCAGCGCCAGGGGTTTTAATGAGCAGTTCTTC. This sequence encodes CASARGFNEQFF. This chain links TRBV3-1 with TRBJ2-1, with D tentatively TRBD1 (6 bases). Germline CDR1 is LGHDT and CDR2 is YNNKEL (reference sequence). V was trimmed by 8 bases and J by 7 bases, leaving 12 bases between them. CDR3 length: 12 amino acids.

The rearrangement uses TRBV11-2 and TRBJ1-2; D gene ambiguous. CDR1 and CDR2 (germline): SGHAT, FQNNGV. The CDR3 contains 14 residues. V dropped 2 bases and J dropped 4 bases, with 11 bases sitting between them. The CDR3 DNA is TGTGCCAGCAGCTTAAGCCGTAGCCTCTATGGCTACACCTTC. Its translation is CASSLSRSLYGYTF. The entire variable domain, with the rest obtained from reference TRBV11-2 and TRBJ1-2, is as follows: EAGVAQSPRYKIIEKRQSVAFWCNPISGHATLYWYQQILGQGPKLLIQFQNNGVVDDSQLPKDRFSAERLKGVDSTLKIQPAKLEDSAVYLCASSLSRSLYGYTFGSGTRLTVV.

This chain connects TRBV6-2 or TRBV6-3 to TRBJ2-1; D is ambiguous. The CDR3 loop spans 14 amino acids. Germline V CDR1 and CDR2: MNHEY, SVGEGT. With 6 bases removed from V and 6 bases from J, the gap between germline ends came to 15 bases. In nucleotides, the CDR3 is TGTGCCAGCAGCTCCGGGCCCGCCCCCAATGAGCAGTTCTTC. This gives the protein CASSSGPAPNEQFF.